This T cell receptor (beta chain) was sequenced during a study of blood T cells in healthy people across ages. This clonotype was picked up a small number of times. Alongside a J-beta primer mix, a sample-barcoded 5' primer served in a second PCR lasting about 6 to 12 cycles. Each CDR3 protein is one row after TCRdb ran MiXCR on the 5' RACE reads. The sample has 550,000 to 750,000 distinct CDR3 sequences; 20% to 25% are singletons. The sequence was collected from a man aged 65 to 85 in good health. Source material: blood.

CDR3 in DNA: TGTGCCAGCAGCTCTCTCCCCAGGTTTCAAGAGACCCAGTACTTC. Residues: CASSSLPRFQETQYF. This rearrangement joins TRBV7-2 to TRBJ2-5; no definite D call. V lost 4 bases to trimming and J lost 2 bases, with 14 bases between them. CDR3 size: 15 residues. Germline CDR1 is SGHTA and CDR2 is FQGNSA. The full variable domain, completed using reference TRBV7-2 and TRBJ2-5, is GAGVSQSPSNKVTEKGKDVELRCDPISGHTALYWYRQSLGQGLEFLIYFQGNSAPDKSGLPSDRFSAERTGGSVSTLTIQRTQQEDSAVYLCASSSLPRFQETQYFGPGTRLLVL.